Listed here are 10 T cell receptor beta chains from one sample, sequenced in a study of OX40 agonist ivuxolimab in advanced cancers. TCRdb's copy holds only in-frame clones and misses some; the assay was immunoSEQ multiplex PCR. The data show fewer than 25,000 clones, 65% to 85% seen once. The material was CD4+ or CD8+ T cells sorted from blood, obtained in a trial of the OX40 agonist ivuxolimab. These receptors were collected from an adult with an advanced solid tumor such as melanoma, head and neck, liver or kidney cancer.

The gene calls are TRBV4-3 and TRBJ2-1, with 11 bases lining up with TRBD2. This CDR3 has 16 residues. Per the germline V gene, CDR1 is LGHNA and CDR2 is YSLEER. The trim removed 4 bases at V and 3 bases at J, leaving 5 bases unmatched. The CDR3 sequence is CASSPGLAEFYNEQFF. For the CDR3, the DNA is TGCGCCAGCAGCCCGGGACTAGCGGAATTCTACAATGAGCAGTTCTTC.

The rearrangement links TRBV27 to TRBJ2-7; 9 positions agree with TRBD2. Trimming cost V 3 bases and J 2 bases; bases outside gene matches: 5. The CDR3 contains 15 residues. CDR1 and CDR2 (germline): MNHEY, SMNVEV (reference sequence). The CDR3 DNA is TGTGCCAGCAGTTTCAGCGGGAGGAGGACCTACGAGCAGTACTTC. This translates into CASSFSGRRTYEQYF.

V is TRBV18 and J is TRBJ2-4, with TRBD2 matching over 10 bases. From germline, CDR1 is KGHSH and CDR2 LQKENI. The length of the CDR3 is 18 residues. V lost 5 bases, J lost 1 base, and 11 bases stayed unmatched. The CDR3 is CASSWTEAGGLAKNIQYF. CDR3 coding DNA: TGTGCCAGCTCATGGACCGAAGCGGGGGGGCTTGCCAAAAACATTCAGTACTTC.

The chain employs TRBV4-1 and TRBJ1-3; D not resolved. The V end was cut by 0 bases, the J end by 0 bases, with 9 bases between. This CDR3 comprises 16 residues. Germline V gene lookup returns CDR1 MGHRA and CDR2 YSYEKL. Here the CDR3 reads CASSQEPVNSGNTIYF. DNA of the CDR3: TGCGCCAGCAGCCAAGAGCCGGTGAACTCTGGAAACACCATATATTTT.

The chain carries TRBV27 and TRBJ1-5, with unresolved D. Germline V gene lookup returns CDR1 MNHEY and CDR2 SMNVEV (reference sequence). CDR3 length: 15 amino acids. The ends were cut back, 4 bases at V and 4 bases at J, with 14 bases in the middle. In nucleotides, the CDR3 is TGTGCCAGCAGTTCCATTGGGGAGGTTAATCAGCCCCAGCATTTT. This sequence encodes CASSSIGEVNQPQHF.

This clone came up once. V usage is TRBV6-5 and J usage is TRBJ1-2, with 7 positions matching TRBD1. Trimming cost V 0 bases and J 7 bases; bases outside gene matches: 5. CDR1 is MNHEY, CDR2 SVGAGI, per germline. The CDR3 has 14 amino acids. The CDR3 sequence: CASSYSETGLGYTF. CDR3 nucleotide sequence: TGTGCCAGCAGTTACTCTGAGACAGGGCTTGGCTACACCTTC.

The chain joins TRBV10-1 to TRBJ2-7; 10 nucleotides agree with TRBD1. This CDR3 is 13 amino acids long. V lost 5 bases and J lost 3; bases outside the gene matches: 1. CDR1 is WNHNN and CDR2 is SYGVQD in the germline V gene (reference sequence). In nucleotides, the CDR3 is TGCGCCAGCAGTAGGACAGGGGGCTACGAGCAGTACTTC. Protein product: CASSRTGGYEQYF.

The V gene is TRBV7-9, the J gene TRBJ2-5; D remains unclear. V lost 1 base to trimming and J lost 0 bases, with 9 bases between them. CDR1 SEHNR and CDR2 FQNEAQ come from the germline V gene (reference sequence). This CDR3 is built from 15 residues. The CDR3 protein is CASSLDVGNQETQYF. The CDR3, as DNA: TGTGCCAGCAGCTTAGATGTCGGAAACCAAGAGACCCAGTACTTC.

In DNA, the CDR3 is TGCGCCAGCGACGGGGGTAAGACTGAAGCTTTCTTT. The encoded protein is CASDGGKTEAFF. The V call is TRBV10-2, the J call TRBJ1-1; D is perhaps TRBD1 (5 bases). Germline V CDR1 and CDR2: WSHSY, SAAADI. V was pared by 8 bases and J by 5 bases, with 12 bases between. The CDR3 spans 12 residues.

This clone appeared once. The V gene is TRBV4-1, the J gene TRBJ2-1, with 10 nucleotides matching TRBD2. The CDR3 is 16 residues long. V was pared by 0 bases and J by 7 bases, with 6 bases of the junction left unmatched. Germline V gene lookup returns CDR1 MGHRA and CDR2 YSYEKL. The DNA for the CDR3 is TGCGCCAGCAGCCAAGAACAGCGGGGGGGCCTAAATGAGCAGTTCTTC. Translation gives CASSQEQRGGLNEQFF.